These 18 T cell receptor beta chains originate from one sample sequenced in a study of patients and donors after allogeneic stem cell transplantation. Each CDR3 protein gets one entry after TCRdb re-called the RT-PCR reads with MiXCR. Altogether about 960,000 distinct CDR3 sequences are present, approximately 19% being singletons, with the ten largest covering 6%. The sample consisted of blood, either unsorted or a sorted T cell fraction (not recorded which). The receptors come from a human donor who was either an allogeneic HSCT recipient or a stem cell or donor lymphocyte infusion donor (not recorded which). It is not recorded whose cells these are; they may come from a transplant donor.

The gene calls are TRBV5-1 and TRBJ2-1, with TRBD1 matching 9 bases. This CDR3 is built from 17 residues. Trimming cost V 5 bases and J 0 bases; bases outside gene matches: 9. The germline CDR1 and CDR2 sequences are SGHRS and YFSETQ. CDR3 residues: CASRPTVTGGSYNEQFF. The CDR3 region has the DNA TGCGCCAGCAGACCAACTGTGACAGGGGGCTCCTACAATGAGCAGTTCTTC.

This clonotype was seen only a few times. Because the CDR3 is missing its conserved closing phenylalanine or tryptophan, this is likely a read error. Because the CDR3's place on the DNA is in doubt, the DNA is left out and the CDR3 is given as listed by TCRdb. The rearrangement joins TRBV9 to TRBJ2-5; no DNA check was done on the table's D call, TRBD1. Germline V gives CDR1 SGDLS, CDR2 YYNGEE. The CDR3 is 11 amino acids long, termini counted. CDR3 residues: CATKQKGQRRI.

The chain combines TRBV7-3 with TRBJ2-2; 7 nucleotides line up with TRBD1. CDR1 is SGHTA, CDR2 FQGTGA, per germline. The CDR3 loop spans 17 amino acids. With V trimmed by 2 bases and J by 2 bases, 8 bases remained unmatched. This CDR3 reads CASSLGPRGRNTGELFF. The CDR3 nucleotides read TGTGCCAGCAGCTTAGGTCCAAGGGGGCGAAACACCGGGGAGCTGTTTTTT.

The rearrangement links TRBV6-6 to TRBJ2-3; D perhaps matches TRBD2 (6 bases). The germline V gene encodes CDR1 MNHNY and CDR2 SVGAGI (reference sequence). The CDR3 loop spans 13 amino acids. CDR3 nucleotide sequence: TGTGCGGGCAGAGGAGGGGTCACAGATACGCAGTATTTT. This gives the protein CAGRGGVTDTQYF.

V and J are TRBV12-3 or TRBV12-4 and TRBJ2-3, with D possibly matching TRBD2 (6 bases). V was trimmed by 6 bases and J by 4 bases, leaving 26 bases between them. The CDR3 is made up of 18 amino acids. The DNA for the CDR3 is TGTGCCAGCAGACCCCCCCGTTGGGAGGCGGAGTCCTCAGATACGCAGTATTTT. Its translation: CASRPPRWEAESSDTQYF.

The genes are TRBV7-3 and TRBJ2-2; 9 bases map to TRBD2. Per the germline V gene, CDR1 is SGHTA and CDR2 is FQGTGA. J gave up 0 bases and V 5 bases, and 7 bases lay outside the gene matches. The CDR3 spans 17 residues. CDR3: CASSPGRLAANTGELFF. CDR3 DNA: TGTGCCAGCAGCCCTGGGAGACTAGCGGCGAACACCGGGGAGCTGTTTTTT. Complete variable domain (other parts from reference TRBV7-3 and TRBJ2-2): GAGVSQTPSNKVTEKGKYVELRCDPISGHTALYWYRQSLGQGPEFLIYFQGTGAADDSGLPNDRFFAVRPEGSVSTLKIQRTERGDSAVYLCASSPGRLAANTGELFFGEGSRLTVL.

This clonotype came up a few times. This chain connects TRBV20-1 to TRBJ2-5; D is uncertain. V dropped 2 bases and J dropped 4 bases, with 17 bases sitting between them. The CDR3 sequence is 15 residues long. In germline, CDR1 is DFQATT, CDR2 SNEGSKA (reference sequence). CDR3 residues: CSARSDSPNRETQYF. The CDR3 region has the DNA TGCAGTGCTAGATCTGACTCACCTAATAGAGAGACCCAGTACTTC.

This sequence joins TRBV11-1 and TRBJ2-3; D not resolved. V was pared by 3 bases and J by 0 bases, with 22 bases between. The CDR3 loop spans 19 amino acids. CDR1 and CDR2 from the germline V gene are SGHAT and FQDESV (reference sequence). Here the CDR3 reads CASSFLAKSSHASTDTQYF. CDR3 nucleotides: TGTGCCAGCAGCTTTCTGGCCAAAAGCTCCCATGCTAGCACAGATACGCAGTATTTT. The full variable domain, with the rest looked up from reference TRBV11-1 and TRBJ2-3, is EAEVAQSPRYKITEKSQAVAFWCDPISGHATLYWYRQILGQGPELLVQFQDESVVDDSQLPKDRFSAERLKGVDSTLKIQPAELGDSAMYLCASSFLAKSSHASTDTQYFGPGTRLTVL.

This clonotype was observed a single time. This chain uses TRBV7-2 with TRBJ2-7; 12 bases align to TRBD2. The germline CDR1 and CDR2 sequences are SGHTA and FQGNSA. The CDR3 consists of 17 residues. Trimming cost V 5 bases and J 0 bases; bases outside gene matches: 8. The CDR3 protein is CASSLQTSGGVSYEQYF. The CDR3 DNA follows: TGTGCCAGCAGCCTGCAGACTAGCGGGGGAGTCTCCTACGAGCAGTACTTC.

This chain links TRBV12-3 or TRBV12-4 with TRBJ1-2, with D unclear. This CDR3 spans 12 amino acids. The V end lost 8 bases, the J end lost 7 bases, and 14 bases lay between the germline ends. This chain's CDR3 is CASGGGAGGYTF. For the CDR3, the DNA is TGTGCCAGCGGTGGAGGTGCTGGTGGCTACACCTTC.

This clonotype was found a few times. The chain uses TRBV4-3 and TRBJ1-1; D remains ambiguous. V shed 1 base and J shed 4 bases, with 7 bases lying between them. Germline V CDR1 and CDR2: LGHNA, YSLEER. The CDR3 has 13 residues. CDR3 amino acids: CASSQAASTEAFF. In DNA form, the CDR3 reads TGCGCCAGCAGCCAAGCAGCCAGCACTGAAGCTTTCTTT.

This clonotype has only a few counts. This sequence joins TRBV12-3 or TRBV12-4 and TRBJ2-3; 11 bases are shared with TRBD2. J lost 2 bases, V lost 5 bases, and 12 bases had no gene match. This CDR3 spans 18 amino acids. The CDR3 spells CASSTGRLAGFSTDTQYF. DNA for the CDR3: TGTGCCAGCAGTACCGGGCGACTAGCGGGATTCTCCACAGATACGCAGTATTTT.

The V gene is TRBV13, the J gene TRBJ2-5; 7 bases match TRBD2. Germline V gene lookup returns CDR1 PRHDT and CDR2 FYEKMQ (reference sequence). V gave up 1 base and J gave up 1 base; unmatched junction bases: 3. This CDR3 has 15 amino acids. The CDR3 region has the DNA TGTGCCAGCAGCTTAGTTTCGGGGGGCCAAGAGACCCAGTACTTC. Translated, it gives CASSLVSGGQETQYF.

V and J are TRBV7-2 and TRBJ2-7; TRBD1 agrees at 9 bases. With 5 bases clipped from V and 6 bases from J, the junction kept 8 bases outside the gene matches. The CDR3 covers 14 residues. Germline V gene sequence: CDR1 SGHTA, CDR2 FQGNSA. In DNA, the CDR3 is TGTGCCAGCAGCCTGACAGGGGGGATGATCGAGCAGTACTTC. Encoded protein: CASSLTGGMIEQYF.

This chain joins TRBV24-1 and TRBJ2-7; 7 bases align to TRBD1. The CDR3 contains 13 residues. Germline V gives CDR1 KGHDR, CDR2 SFDVKD. Unmatched junction bases numbered 5, after V lost 4 bases and J lost 6 bases. The CDR3 DNA reads as TGTGCCACCAGTGACCACAGGGGTGGCGAGCAGTACTTC. Amino acids: CATSDHRGGEQYF.

The chain couples TRBV6-5 to TRBJ2-7; 7 bases are shared with TRBD1. The CDR3 consists of 14 residues. Trimming cost V 0 bases and J 6 bases; bases outside gene matches: 5. The germline V gene has CDR1 MNHEY and CDR2 SVGAGI. CDR3 in DNA: TGTGCCAGCAGTTACTCGAGGACAGGCGGCGAGCAGTACTTC. Encoded protein: CASSYSRTGGEQYF.

The genes are TRBV11-2 and TRBJ1-3; D unclear. CDR3 size: 14 residues. V dropped 5 bases and J dropped 0 bases, with 8 bases sitting between them. The V gene's germline CDR1 is SGHAT and CDR2 FQNNGV. The CDR3 loop is CASSARISGNTIYF. As DNA, the CDR3 is TGTGCCAGCAGCGCCAGGATCTCTGGAAACACCATATATTTT.

This clonotype has just a few counts. The chain joins TRBV7-2 to TRBJ2-2; 9 bases fit TRBD1. With V trimmed by 5 bases and J by 8 bases, 6 bases remained unmatched. Germline CDR1 SGHTA, CDR2 FQGNSA. The CDR3 runs 14 residues. This CDR3 is CASSKGQGEGELFF. The CDR3 DNA reads as TGTGCCAGCAGCAAGGGACAGGGCGAGGGGGAGCTGTTTTTT.